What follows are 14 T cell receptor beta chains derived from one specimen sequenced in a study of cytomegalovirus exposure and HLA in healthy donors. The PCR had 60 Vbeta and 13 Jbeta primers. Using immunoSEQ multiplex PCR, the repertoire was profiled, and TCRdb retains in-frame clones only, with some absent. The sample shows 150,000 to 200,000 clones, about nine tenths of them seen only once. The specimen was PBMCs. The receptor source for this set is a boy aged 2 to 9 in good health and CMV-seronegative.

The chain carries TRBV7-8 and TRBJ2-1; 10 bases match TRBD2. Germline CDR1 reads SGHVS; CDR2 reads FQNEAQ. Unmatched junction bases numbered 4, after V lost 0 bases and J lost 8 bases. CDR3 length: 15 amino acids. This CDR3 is CASSLAWLAGDEQFF. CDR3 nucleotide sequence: TGTGCCAGCAGCTTAGCGTGGCTAGCGGGAGATGAGCAGTTCTTC. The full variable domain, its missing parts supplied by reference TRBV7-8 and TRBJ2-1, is GAGVSQSPRYKVAKRGQDVALRCDPISGHVSLFWYQQALGQGPEFLTYFQNEAQLDKSGLPSDRFFAERPEGSVSTLKIQRTQQEDSAVYLCASSLAWLAGDEQFFGPGTRLTVL.

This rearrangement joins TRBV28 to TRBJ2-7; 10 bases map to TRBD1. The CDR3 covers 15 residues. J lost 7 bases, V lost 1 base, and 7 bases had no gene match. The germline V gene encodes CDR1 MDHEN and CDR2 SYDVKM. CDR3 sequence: CASSLLVGQGREQYF. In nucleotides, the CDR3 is TGTGCCAGCAGTTTATTAGTGGGACAGGGGAGAGAGCAGTACTTC. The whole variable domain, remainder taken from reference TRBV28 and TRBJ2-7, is DVKVTQSSRYLVKRTGEKVFLECVQDMDHENMFWYRQDPGLGLRLIYFSYDVKMKEKGDIPEGYSVSREKKERFSLILESASTNQTSMYLCASSLLVGQGREQYFGPGTRLTVT.

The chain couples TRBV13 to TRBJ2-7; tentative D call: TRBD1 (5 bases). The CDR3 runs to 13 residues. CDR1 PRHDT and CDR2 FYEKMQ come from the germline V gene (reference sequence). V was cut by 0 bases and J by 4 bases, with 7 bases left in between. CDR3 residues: CASSLGGDYEQYF. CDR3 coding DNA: TGTGCCAGCAGCTTAGGAGGGGATTACGAGCAGTACTTC.

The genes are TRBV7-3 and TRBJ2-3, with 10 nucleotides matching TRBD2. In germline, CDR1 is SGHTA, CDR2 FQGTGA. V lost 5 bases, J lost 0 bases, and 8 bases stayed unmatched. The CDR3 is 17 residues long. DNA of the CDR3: TGTGCCAGCAGCCGAATAGCGGGAGGCCAGAGCACAGATACGCAGTATTTT. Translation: CASSRIAGGQSTDTQYF.

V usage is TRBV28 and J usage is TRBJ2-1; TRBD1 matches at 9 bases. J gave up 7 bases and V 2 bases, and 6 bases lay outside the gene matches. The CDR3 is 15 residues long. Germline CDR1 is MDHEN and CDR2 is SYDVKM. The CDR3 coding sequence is TGTGCCAGCAGTTTACCGGGACAGGGTGGAAATGAGCAGTTCTTC. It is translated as CASSLPGQGGNEQFF.

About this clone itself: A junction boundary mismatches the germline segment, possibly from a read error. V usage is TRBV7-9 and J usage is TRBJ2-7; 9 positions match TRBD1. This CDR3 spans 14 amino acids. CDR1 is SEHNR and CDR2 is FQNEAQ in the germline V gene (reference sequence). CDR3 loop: CSSSSDRGSNEQYF. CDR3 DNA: TGTTCCAGCAGCTCGGACAGGGGAAGCAACGAGCAGTACTTC.

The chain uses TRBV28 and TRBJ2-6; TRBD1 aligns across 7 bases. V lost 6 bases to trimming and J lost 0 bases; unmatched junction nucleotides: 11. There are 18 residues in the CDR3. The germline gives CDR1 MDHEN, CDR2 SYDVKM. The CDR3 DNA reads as TGTGCCAGCAGACCCATTAGACAGGGACCCTCTGGGGCCAACGTCCTGACTTTC. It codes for CASRPIRQGPSGANVLTF.

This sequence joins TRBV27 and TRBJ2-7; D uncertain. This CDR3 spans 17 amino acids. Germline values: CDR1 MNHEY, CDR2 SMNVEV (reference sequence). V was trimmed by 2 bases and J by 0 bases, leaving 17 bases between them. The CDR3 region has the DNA TGTGCCAGCAGTTTAAGAGTCCGACCCCCGGGCTCCTACGAGCAGTACTTC. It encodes CASSLRVRPPGSYEQYF.

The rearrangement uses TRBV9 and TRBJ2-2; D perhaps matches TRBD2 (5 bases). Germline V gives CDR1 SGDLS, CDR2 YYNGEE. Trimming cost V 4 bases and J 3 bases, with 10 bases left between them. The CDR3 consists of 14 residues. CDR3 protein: CASSQEAYTGELFF. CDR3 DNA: TGTGCCAGCAGCCAGGAGGCGTACACCGGGGAGCTGTTTTTT. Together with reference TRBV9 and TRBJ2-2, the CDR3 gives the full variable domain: DSGVTQTPKHLITATGQRVTLRCSPRSGDLSVYWYQQSLDQGLQFLIQYYNGEERAKGNILERFSAQQFPDLHSELNLSSLELGDSALYFCASSQEAYTGELFFGEGSRLTVL.

CDR3 coding DNA: TGTGCCAGCACCCCGATCGGGACAGGGGAAGGCGAGCAGTACTTC. Protein: CASTPIGTGEGEQYF. V and J are TRBV9 and TRBJ2-7; 10 nucleotides agree with TRBD1. The CDR3 length is 15 residues. The germline V gene encodes CDR1 SGDLS and CDR2 YYNGEE. The V gene end was trimmed by 6 bases and the J gene end by 6 bases; junction bases not matched to a gene: 12.

CDR3 residues: CASSEAWPGIGTGANVLTF. As DNA, the CDR3 is TGTGCCAGCAGTGAAGCCTGGCCGGGAATCGGTACTGGGGCCAACGTCCTGACTTTC. The chain couples TRBV6-1 to TRBJ2-6; D possibly corresponds to TRBD2 (5 bases). There are 19 residues in the CDR3. Germline CDR1 and CDR2: MNHNS and SASEGT. The germline V and J ends were trimmed by 0 bases and 2 bases, with 17 bases remaining between them.

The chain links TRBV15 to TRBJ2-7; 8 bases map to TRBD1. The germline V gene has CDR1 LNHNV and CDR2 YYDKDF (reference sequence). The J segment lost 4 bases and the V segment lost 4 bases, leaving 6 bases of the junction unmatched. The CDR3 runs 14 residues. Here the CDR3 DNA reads TGTGCCACCAGCAATGACAGGGGAAAGTACGAGCAGTACTTC. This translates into CATSNDRGKYEQYF.

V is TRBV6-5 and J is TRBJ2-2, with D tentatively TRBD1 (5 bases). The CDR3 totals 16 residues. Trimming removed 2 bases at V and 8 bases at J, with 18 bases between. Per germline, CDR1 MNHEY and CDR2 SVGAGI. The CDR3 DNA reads TGTGCCAGCAGTTACCACAGGCCCACCCTGTCTGGGGAGCTGTTTTTT. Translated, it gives CASSYHRPTLSGELFF.

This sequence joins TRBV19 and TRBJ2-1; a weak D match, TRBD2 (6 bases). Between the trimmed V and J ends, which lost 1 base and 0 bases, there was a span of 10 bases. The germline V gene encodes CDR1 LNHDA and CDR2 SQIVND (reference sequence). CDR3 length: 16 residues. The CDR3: CASSIVASASYNEQFF. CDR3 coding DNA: TGTGCCAGTAGTATAGTAGCTAGCGCCTCCTACAATGAGCAGTTCTTC.